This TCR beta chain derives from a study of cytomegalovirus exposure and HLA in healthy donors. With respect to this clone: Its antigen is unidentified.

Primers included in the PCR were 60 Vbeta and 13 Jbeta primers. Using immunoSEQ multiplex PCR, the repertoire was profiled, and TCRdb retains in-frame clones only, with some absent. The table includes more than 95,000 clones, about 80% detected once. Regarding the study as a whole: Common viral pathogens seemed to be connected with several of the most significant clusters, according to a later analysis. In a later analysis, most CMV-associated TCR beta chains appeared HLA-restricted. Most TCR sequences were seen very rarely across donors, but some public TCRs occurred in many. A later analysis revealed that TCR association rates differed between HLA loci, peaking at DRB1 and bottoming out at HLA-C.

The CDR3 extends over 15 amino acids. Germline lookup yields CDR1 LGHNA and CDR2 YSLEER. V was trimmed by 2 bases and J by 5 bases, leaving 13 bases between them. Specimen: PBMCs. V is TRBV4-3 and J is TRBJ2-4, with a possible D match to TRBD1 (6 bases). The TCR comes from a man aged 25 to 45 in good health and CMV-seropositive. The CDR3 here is CASSQNPRQENIQYF. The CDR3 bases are TGCGCCAGCAGCCAAAATCCAAGACAGGAAAACATTCAGTACTTC.